This TCR beta chain was captured by sequencing in a study of shared clonotypes between healthy human individuals. Points from the study as a whole: Naive subsets tended to show greater estimated richness than memory subsets.

J gave up 4 bases and V 2 bases, and 9 bases lay outside the gene matches. Germline V CDR1 and CDR2: MNHEY, SVGAGI. The length of the CDR3 is 16 residues. In the case of this clone: The antigen remains undetermined.

The assay was immunoSEQ multiplex PCR, and TCRdb's table has in-frame clones only and misses some. The sample contains over a million clones, about 80% of which appear only once. Into CD45RA+ naive and CD45RA-negative memory subsets, the CD4+ cells were split. This clonotype was sampled from a man younger than 30 in good health. Some clones in this sample may be carry-over from other donors' samples. The chain has TRBV6-5 and TRBJ2-7; 9 bases map to TRBD1. The specimen was memory CD4+ T cells from PBMCs. Subset in this sample: CD45RA-negative fraction. The DNA for the CDR3 is TGTGCCAGCAGTTACGGGGGACAGGGAAGGGTGTACGAGCAGTACTTC. It translates to CASSYGGQGRVYEQYF.